These 10 T cell receptor beta chains were sequenced from one sample in a study of T cell repertoires in cytomegalovirus infection. TCRdb reprocessed the reads via MiXCR and lists one record per CDR3 protein. The sample yields 500,000 to 600,000 distinct CDR3 sequences, approximately 17% seen once. Specimen: CD8+ T cells from PBMCs. Receptors originate from a human donor in good health (CMV status not recorded). Some clones in this sample may be carry-over from other donors' samples.

V usage is TRBV28 and J usage is TRBJ2-4; D is uncertain. The germline V gene encodes CDR1 MDHEN and CDR2 SYDVKM. V lost 5 bases to trimming and J lost 0 bases, with 17 bases between them. This CDR3 is built from 17 residues. The CDR3: CASSARVQKVAKNIQYF. The CDR3 bases are TGTGCCAGCAGTGCGCGTGTTCAGAAAGTAGCCAAAAACATTCAGTACTTC.

About this clonotype itself: A junction end diverges from the germline sequence, so it may reflect a read error. V and J are TRBV7-8 and TRBJ2-5; TRBD1 or TRBD2 may be the D gene (5 bases each). Germline CDR1 SGHVS, CDR2 FQNEAQ. This CDR3 spans 14 amino acids. The CDR3 region is CASSRGPGQEPQYF. CDR3 bases: TGTGCCAGCAGCCGCGGGCCAGGGCAAGAGCCCCAGTACTTC. The full variable domain, its missing parts supplied by reference TRBV7-8 and TRBJ2-5, is GAGVSQSPRYKVAKRGQDVALRCDPISGHVSLFWYQQALGQGPEFLTYFQNEAQLDKSGLPSDRFFAERPEGSVSTLKIQRTQQEDSAVYLCASSRGPGQEPQYFGPGTRLLVL.

This clonotype has only a few counts. The V and J genes are TRBV27 and TRBJ1-2, with 7 bases aligning to TRBD1. CDR3 size: 14 residues. Trimming removed 5 bases from V and 4 bases from J; junction bases left unmatched: 7. The germline V gene encodes CDR1 MNHEY and CDR2 SMNVEV (reference sequence). The CDR3 protein is CASSATGPSYGYTF. CDR3 sequence (DNA): TGTGCCAGCAGTGCGACAGGGCCAAGCTATGGCTACACCTTC.

V gene TRBV27 combines with J gene TRBJ1-5; no reliable D call. The length of the CDR3 is 14 residues. Germline assignment: CDR1 MNHEY and CDR2 SMNVEV (reference sequence). V was shortened by 2 bases and J by 4 bases, with 9 bases between the two germline ends. CDR3 in DNA: TGTGCCAGCAGTTTACTCGGGATGAATCAGCCCCAGCATTTT. Translating gives CASSLLGMNQPQHF.

This clonotype turned up a few times. The chain employs TRBV28 and TRBJ2-7; possible D gene TRBD2, 7 bases. The V gene lost 5 bases and the J gene lost 1 base, with 18 bases spanning the gap. This CDR3 comprises 16 residues. Germline CDR1 is MDHEN and CDR2 is SYDVKM. CDR3 DNA: TGTGCCAGCAGTACCGGAGGGGGGGACATTTCCTACGAGCAGTACTTC. Translating gives CASSTGGGDISYEQYF.

The chain links TRBV7-9 to TRBJ2-1, with D perhaps matching TRBD2 (5 bases). The germline V gene has CDR1 SEHNR and CDR2 FQNEAQ (reference sequence). V was cut by 1 base and J by 2 bases, with 9 bases left in between. The CDR3 loop spans 15 amino acids. The CDR3 DNA follows: TGTGCCAGCAGCTTAGTTGCCGGGGCCTACAATGAGCAGTTCTTC. It is translated as CASSLVAGAYNEQFF.

This clonotype was detected many times. This CDR3 is CASSRQGANTDTQYF. In nucleotides, the CDR3 is TGTGCCAGCAGCCGACAGGGGGCGAACACAGATACGCAGTATTTT. The chain joins TRBV7-9 to TRBJ2-3, with 10 bases aligning to TRBD1. Per the germline V gene, CDR1 is SEHNR and CDR2 is FQNEAQ (reference sequence). This CDR3 comprises 15 residues. J gave up 2 bases and V 5 bases, and 4 bases lay outside the gene matches.

This clonotype was seen a few times. The V and J genes are TRBV7-9 and TRBJ1-2, with D unclear. The CDR3 is made up of 14 amino acids. V was cut by 0 bases and J by 7 bases, with 12 bases left in between. Germline V gives CDR1 SEHNR, CDR2 FQNEAQ (reference sequence). CDR3 sequence (DNA): TGTGCCAGCAGCTTAGCTGCCGGGGTTGCTGGCTACACCTTC. It codes for CASSLAAGVAGYTF.

A note on this clonotype: A much more abundant neighbour one base away suggests this may be a read error. The CDR3 end shows no conserved phenylalanine or tryptophan, and so a read error is likely. The chain has TRBV29-1 and TRBJ2-1; possible D gene TRBD2, 6 bases. Per the germline V gene, CDR1 is SQVTM and CDR2 is ANQGSEA. V lost 8 bases, J lost 4 bases, and 18 bases lay in between. The CDR3 is made up of 14 amino acids. This CDR3 is CSLSGSGKYNEQFL. The CDR3 region has the DNA TGCAGCCTCTCCGGGAGCGGAAAATACAATGAGCAGTTCTTA.

This clonotype was counted many times. The chain links TRBV2 to TRBJ1-1, with TRBD1 as a possible D gene (6 bases). Trimming shortened V by 0 bases and J by 1 base, and 9 bases separated the two germline ends. The length of the CDR3 is 15 residues. From germline, CDR1 is SNHLY and CDR2 FYNNEI. The DNA for the CDR3 is TGTGCCAGCAGTGAAGCGGTAGGGGGGAACACTGAAGCTTTCTTT. Protein product: CASSEAVGGNTEAFF. The full variable domain, completed using reference TRBV2 and TRBJ1-1, is EPEVTQTPSHQVTQMGQEVILRCVPISNHLYFYWYRQILGQKVEFLVSFYNNEISEKSEIFDDQFSVERPDGSNFTLKIRSTKLEDSAMYFCASSEAVGGNTEAFFGQGTRLTVV.